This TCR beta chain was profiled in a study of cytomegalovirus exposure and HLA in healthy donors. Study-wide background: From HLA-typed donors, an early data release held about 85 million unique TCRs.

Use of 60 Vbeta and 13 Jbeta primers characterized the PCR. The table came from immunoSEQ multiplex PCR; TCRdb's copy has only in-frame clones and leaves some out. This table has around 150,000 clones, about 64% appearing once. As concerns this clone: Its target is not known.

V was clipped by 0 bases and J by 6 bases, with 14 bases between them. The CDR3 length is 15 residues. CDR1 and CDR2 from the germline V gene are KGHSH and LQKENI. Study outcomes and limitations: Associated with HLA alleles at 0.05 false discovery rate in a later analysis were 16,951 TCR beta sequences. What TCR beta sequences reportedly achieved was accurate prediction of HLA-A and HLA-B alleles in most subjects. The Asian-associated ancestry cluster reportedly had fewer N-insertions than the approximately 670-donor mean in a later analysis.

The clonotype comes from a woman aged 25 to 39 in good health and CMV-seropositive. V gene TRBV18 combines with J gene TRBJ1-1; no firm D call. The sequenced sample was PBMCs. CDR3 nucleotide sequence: TGTGCCAGCTCACCACCGAACAGCCTGACGGCTGAAGCTTTCTTT. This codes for CASSPPNSLTAEAFF.